This TCR beta chain was documented in a study of human T cells and chemical hapten exposure. This CDR3 has 15 residues. With 3 bases removed from V and 2 bases from J, the gap between germline ends came to 11 bases. Per the authors' pipeline: Sample-level TCR yields exhibited a median of approximately 96,000, with a range of about 23,224 to 690,600. One entry per CDR3 protein, called by TCRdb with MiXCR from the RACE reads. The V and J calls were not made by the authors but by TCRdb's processing. The sample carries roughly 380,000 distinct CDR3 sequences, roughly 4.8% recorded once. General study results and limits: Expanded TCR counts at PT1 were positively correlated with the patch test score.

Stated time point: patch test 1, 2 weeks after DPC sensitization. The sample's treatment: therapeutic diphenylcyclopropenone sensitization with weekly scalp DPC. Each patch test followed a blood draw. Unseparated into fractions, whole blood served as the source from which total RNA was extracted. This clonotype was observed many times. Antigen specificity is unknown. This specimen consisted of whole blood, obtained in connection with sensitization to the hapten diphenylcyclopropenone (DPC). This sequence originates from a woman aged 50 to 60 with alopecia areata. Some clones in this sample may be carry-over from other donors' samples. The chain recombines TRBV12-3 or TRBV12-4 with TRBJ1-5, with D possibly TRBD1 on 5 matching bases. The CDR3 DNA sequence: TGTGCCAGCAGTTTCGGGGCGGGAGGCAATCAGCCCCAGCATTTT. Translating gives CASSFGAGGNQPQHF.